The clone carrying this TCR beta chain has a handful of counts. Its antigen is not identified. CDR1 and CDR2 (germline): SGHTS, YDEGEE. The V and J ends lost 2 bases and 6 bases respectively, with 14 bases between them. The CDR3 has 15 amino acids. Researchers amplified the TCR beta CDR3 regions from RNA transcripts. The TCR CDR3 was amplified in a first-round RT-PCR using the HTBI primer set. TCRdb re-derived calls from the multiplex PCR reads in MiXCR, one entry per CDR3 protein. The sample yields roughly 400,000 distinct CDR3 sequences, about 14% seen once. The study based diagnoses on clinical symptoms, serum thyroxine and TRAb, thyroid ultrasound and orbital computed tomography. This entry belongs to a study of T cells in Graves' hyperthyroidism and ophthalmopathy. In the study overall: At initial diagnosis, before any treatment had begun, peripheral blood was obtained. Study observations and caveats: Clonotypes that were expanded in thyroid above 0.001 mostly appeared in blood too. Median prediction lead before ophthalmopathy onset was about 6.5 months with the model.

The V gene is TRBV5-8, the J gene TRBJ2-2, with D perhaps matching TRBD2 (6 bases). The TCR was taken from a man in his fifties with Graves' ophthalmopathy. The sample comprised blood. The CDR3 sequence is CASSFLGGAAGELFF. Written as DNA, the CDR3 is TGTGCCAGCAGCTTCTTGGGGGGTGCGGCCGGGGAGCTGTTTTTT.